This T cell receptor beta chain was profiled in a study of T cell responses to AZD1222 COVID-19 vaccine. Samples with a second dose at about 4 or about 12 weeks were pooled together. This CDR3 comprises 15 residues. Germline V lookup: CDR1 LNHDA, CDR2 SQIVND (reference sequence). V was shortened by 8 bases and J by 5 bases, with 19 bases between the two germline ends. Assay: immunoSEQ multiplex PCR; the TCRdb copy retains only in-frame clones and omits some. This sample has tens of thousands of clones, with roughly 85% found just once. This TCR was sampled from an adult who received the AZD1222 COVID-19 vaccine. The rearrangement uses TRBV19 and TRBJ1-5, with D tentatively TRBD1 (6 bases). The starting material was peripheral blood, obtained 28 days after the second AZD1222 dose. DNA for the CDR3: TGTGCCAGTCGTGGGTCGGGGGGCGCGGATCAGCCCCAGCATTTT. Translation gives CASRGSGGADQPQHF. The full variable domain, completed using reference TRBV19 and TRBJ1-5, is DGGITQSPKYLFRKEGQNVTLSCEQNLNHDAMYWYRQDPGQGLRLIYYSQIVNDFQKGDIAEGYSVSREKKESFPLTVTSAQKNPTAFYLCASRGSGGADQPQHFGDGTRLSIL.